The 14 T cell receptor beta chains reported below all come from one sample, sequenced in a study of blood T cells in healthy people across ages. Combining a sample-barcoded 5' primer with a J-beta primer mix, a second PCR ran for 7 to 11 cycles. From the 5' RACE reads, TCRdb called clonotypes with MiXCR, one entry per CDR3 protein. The repertoire consists of 700,000 or so distinct CDR3 sequences, with roughly 20% occurring once and the leading ten covering about 22%. The sample taken for sequencing was blood. These receptors were obtained from a man in his 70s in good health.

This clonotype has more than one count but fewer than ten. The rearrangement uses TRBV6-4 and TRBJ1-6; 8 bases map to TRBD1. Looked up from germline, CDR1 is MRHNA and CDR2 is SNTAGT. This CDR3 region has 13 residues. With 6 bases clipped from V and 10 bases from J, the junction kept 5 bases outside the gene matches. The CDR3 DNA is TGTGCCAGCAGAGAGACAGGGGCCTCACCCCTCCACTTT. The encoded protein is CASRETGASPLHF.

Turning to this clonotype: The junction departs from the called germline gene at one end, perhaps through a read error. The chain employs TRBV28 and TRBJ1-6; D is undetermined. The V gene's germline CDR1 is MDHEN and CDR2 SYDVKM. There are 16 residues in the CDR3. The CDR3 nucleotides read TGTGCCAGCAGCCTAGGGAGTCTATTGGCGAATTCACCCCCCCACTTT. Translated, it gives CASSLGSLLANSPPHF.

This clonotype was picked up a small number of times. The rearrangement links TRBV27 to TRBJ2-1, with TRBD1 matching 9 bases. The V gene's germline CDR1 is MNHEY and CDR2 SMNVEV (reference sequence). CDR3 size: 15 residues. V lost 2 bases and J lost 12; bases outside the gene matches: 11. The CDR3 sequence: CASSLGDRAYSRQFF. The CDR3 coding sequence is TGTGCCAGCAGTTTAGGGGACAGGGCCTACAGTAGGCAGTTCTTC.

Ten or more counts support this clonotype. The chain has TRBV28 and TRBJ2-7; 14 bases align to TRBD2. The length of the CDR3 is 15 residues. Per germline, CDR1 MDHEN and CDR2 SYDVKM. V lost 6 bases to trimming and J lost 3 bases; unmatched junction nucleotides: 4. CDR3 in DNA: TGTGCCAGCAGCAAGACTAGCGGGGGGGTCTACGAGCAGTACTTC. Translating it yields CASSKTSGGVYEQYF.

This clonotype was picked up a small number of times. The genes are TRBV6-6 and TRBJ2-5, with 10 bases matching TRBD2. Trimming removed 10 bases from V and 5 bases from J; junction bases left unmatched: 7. Germline lookup yields CDR1 MNHNY and CDR2 SVGAGI (reference sequence). This CDR3 is 13 amino acids long. The CDR3 is CATRLAGFETQYF. CDR3 coding DNA: TGTGCCACAAGACTAGCGGGTTTTGAGACCCAGTACTTC.

The table lists this clonotype with a few counts. V is TRBV12-3 or TRBV12-4 and J is TRBJ2-7; 7 bases line up with TRBD2. This CDR3 spans 14 amino acids. Trimming took 3 bases from V and 6 from J; bases not matched to a gene: 8. CDR3: CASSFGGRVSEQYF. The CDR3 DNA sequence: TGTGCCAGCAGTTTTGGGGGGAGGGTATCCGAGCAGTACTTC.

This clonotype was seen only a few times. The V and J genes are TRBV3-1 and TRBJ2-7; a possible D gene is TRBD1 (6 bases). V was trimmed by 1 base and J by 3 bases, leaving 10 bases between them. Germline CDR1 and CDR2: LGHDT and YNNKEL (reference sequence). This CDR3 region has 14 residues. CDR3 sequence (DNA): TGTGCCAGCAGCCAAGGGGGGCTGGACTACGAGCAGTACTTC. This sequence encodes CASSQGGLDYEQYF.

The J gene is TRBJ2-7, the V gene TRBV10-3; D unresolved. The CDR3 is 14 residues long. The germline V gene has CDR1 ENHRY and CDR2 SYGVKD. Trimming cost V 0 bases and J 6 bases, with 12 bases left between them. The CDR3 DNA is TGTGCCATCAGTGAGTCAACCCCGGAGTCCGAGCAGTACTTC. Protein product: CAISESTPESEQYF.

This clonotype was found many times. This chain connects TRBV12-3 or TRBV12-4 to TRBJ2-1; the match to TRBD2 covers 7 bases. With V trimmed by 3 bases and J by 7 bases, 6 bases remained unmatched. This CDR3 is 14 amino acids long. CDR3 region: CASSLIGRENEQFF. CDR3 nucleotide sequence: TGTGCCAGCAGTTTGATAGGGAGGGAGAATGAGCAGTTCTTC.

This clonotype was counted between two and nine times. The chain is built from TRBV4-1 and TRBJ2-1; 12 positions match TRBD2. Germline trimming cut 0 bases from V and 7 bases from J; bases unmatched to any gene: 4. This CDR3 contains 16 residues. Per the germline V gene, CDR1 is MGHRA and CDR2 is YSYEKL. The CDR3 region has the DNA TGCGCCAGCAGCCAAGACGCGACTAGCGGGAGAAATGAGCAGTTCTTC. Its translation is CASSQDATSGRNEQFF.

The chain combines TRBV20-1 with TRBJ2-5, with 11 nucleotides matching TRBD2. V was clipped by 4 bases and J by 6 bases; unmatched bases: 7. The V gene's germline CDR1 is DFQATT and CDR2 SNEGSKA (reference sequence). CDR3 length: 14 amino acids. The CDR3: CSATIAGGRKTQYF. As DNA, the CDR3 is TGCAGTGCTACTATAGCGGGGGGGCGAAAGACCCAGTACTTC.

On this clonotype itself: A much larger clone differs by one base, so this may be a read error. The rearrangement joins TRBV30 to TRBJ1-5, with TRBD1 identical over 8 bases. The CDR3 extends over 13 amino acids. With V trimmed by 4 bases and J by 11 bases, 10 bases remained unmatched. CDR1 and CDR2 from the germline V gene are GTSNPN and SVGIG (reference sequence). CDR3 nucleotides: TGTGCCTGGATGCGACAGGGGACGTGGGCCCAGCATTTT. It translates to CAWMRQGTWAQHF.

The chain carries TRBV9 and TRBJ1-4; D might be TRBD1 (5 bases). The germline CDR1 and CDR2 sequences are SGDLS and YYNGEE. The CDR3 extends over 17 amino acids. V was trimmed by 3 bases and J by 0 bases, leaving 15 bases between them. In DNA form, the CDR3 reads TGTGCCAGCAGCGCTGCGGGAGCGGGGCCAACTAATGAAAAACTGTTTTTT. This encodes CASSAAGAGPTNEKLFF.

This clonotype was seen a handful of times. The V and J genes are TRBV12-3 or TRBV12-4 and TRBJ2-5; no clear D. The end of the DNA fits TRBJ2-1 better, so the J call may be wrong. The length of the CDR3 is 13 residues. CDR3 residues: CASSFGPHNEQFF. The CDR3 nucleotides read TGTGCCAGCAGTTTCGGGCCACACAATGAGCAGTTCTTC.